Listed below are T cell receptor beta chains from one sample, sequenced in a study of T cells in Graves' hyperthyroidism and ophthalmopathy. Each CDR3 protein gets one entry after TCRdb re-called the multiplex PCR reads with MiXCR. Seen here are around 720,000 distinct CDR3 sequences, roughly a third observed once, and the top ten hold approximately 31%. Sample: blood. The receptors were gathered from a woman in her thirties or forties with Graves' hyperthyroidism. Each CDR3 is given with its conserved first and last residue. Each record gives: J gene, clone size, V gene, D gene, CDR3 DNA, CDR3 protein. A D gene is named only where the DNA matches it firmly. For some rows the clone size is stated as once, few or many, or as a class when expanded; others skip it.

j_gene: TRBJ1-5; abundance: many; v_gene: TRBV29-1; d_gene: TRBD1; CDR3nt: TGCAGCGTTGTCGGGACAGCCAATCAGCCCCAGCATTTT; CDR3aa: CSVVGTANQPQHF
j_gene: TRBJ1-5; abundance: .; v_gene: TRBV7-2; d_gene: .; CDR3nt: TGTGCCAGCAGCTTAAATATGATCAGCAATCAGCCCCAGCATTTT; CDR3aa: CASSLNMISNQPQHF
j_gene: TRBJ1-2; abundance: few; v_gene: TRBV14; d_gene: .; CDR3nt: TGTGCCAGCAGCCACGCCCGGGGACTGTCAGGCTATGGCTACACCTTC; CDR3aa: CASSHARGLSGYGYTF
j_gene: TRBJ2-7; abundance: few; v_gene: TRBV6-2/TRBV6-3; d_gene: .; CDR3nt: TGTGCCAGCAGTTCAAGTACCACCTACGAGCAGTACTTC; CDR3aa: CASSSSTTYEQYF
j_gene: TRBJ1-1; abundance: many; v_gene: TRBV2; d_gene: .; CDR3nt: TGTGCCAGCAGTCAGGAAGGGGAGAATGAAGCTTTCTTT; CDR3aa: CASSQEGENEAFF
j_gene: TRBJ1-6; abundance: few; v_gene: TRBV6-5; d_gene: TRBD1; CDR3nt: TGTGCCAGCAGCCTATCCGGGACAGGGGGCAATAATTCACCCCTCCACTTT; CDR3aa: CASSLSGTGGNNSPLHF
j_gene: TRBJ1-1; abundance: .; v_gene: TRBV4-3; d_gene: .; CDR3nt: TGCGCCAGCAGCCAAGATGGGGCGGGTGAAGCTTTCTTT; CDR3aa: CASSQDGAGEAFF
j_gene: TRBJ2-2; abundance: .; v_gene: TRBV9; d_gene: TRBD2; CDR3nt: TGTGCCAGCGGCGATCCTGCGGGACTAGACGTCGGGGAGCTGTTTTTT; CDR3aa: CASGDPAGLDVGELFF
j_gene: TRBJ1-1; abundance: many; v_gene: TRBV13; d_gene: .; CDR3nt: TGTGCCAGCAGCTCGGACGCCCCACCCGAAGCTTTCTTT; CDR3aa: CASSSDAPPEAFF
j_gene: TRBJ1-3; abundance: .; v_gene: TRBV5-4; d_gene: .; CDR3nt: TGTGCCAGCAGCAACCAGGGTTTAACTGGAAACACCATATATTTT; CDR3aa: CASSNQGLTGNTIYF
j_gene: TRBJ2-3; abundance: .; v_gene: TRBV19; d_gene: TRBD2; CDR3nt: TGTGCCAGTAGTATTACCGCGGGAGGTGAAGATACGCAGTATTTT; CDR3aa: CASSITAGGEDTQYF
j_gene: TRBJ2-5; abundance: .; v_gene: TRBV7-9; d_gene: TRBD1; CDR3nt: TGTGCCAGCCGTGTTGGGGACAGGGGTGTCGGGGAGACCCAGTACTTC; CDR3aa: CASRVGDRGVGETQYF
j_gene: TRBJ1-2; abundance: many; v_gene: TRBV18; d_gene: .; CDR3nt: TGTGCCAGCTCACCTTCACAGAACTATGGCTACACCTTC; CDR3aa: CASSPSQNYGYTF
j_gene: TRBJ1-2; abundance: few; v_gene: TRBV19; d_gene: TRBD1; CDR3nt: TGTGCCAGTAGTATAGTCGGGACAGGGTCCAACTATGGCTACACCTTC; CDR3aa: CASSIVGTGSNYGYTF
j_gene: TRBJ1-4; abundance: many; v_gene: TRBV7-9; d_gene: TRBD1; CDR3nt: TGTGCCAGCAGCCATTCCCGAATCGGACAGGGACAAGAAAAACTGTTTTTT; CDR3aa: CASSHSRIGQGQEKLFF
j_gene: TRBJ1-1; abundance: .; v_gene: TRBV10-2; d_gene: .; CDR3nt: TGCGCCAGCAGCTCCTGGGTGTACACTGAAGCTTTCTTT; CDR3aa: CASSSWVYTEAFF
j_gene: TRBJ1-1; abundance: .; v_gene: TRBV2; d_gene: TRBD1; CDR3nt: TGTGCCAGCTCACCTCGACAGGGCTTGGTCCGGGCTGAAGCTTTCTTT; CDR3aa: CASSPRQGLVRAEAFF
j_gene: TRBJ2-1; abundance: .; v_gene: TRBV7-9; d_gene: .; CDR3nt: TGTGCCAGCAGCTTAGCGTCTACGGGGCATGAGCAGTTCTTC; CDR3aa: CASSLASTGHEQFF
j_gene: TRBJ2-6; abundance: .; v_gene: TRBV7-2; d_gene: .; CDR3nt: TGTGCCAGCAGCCCATGGGGGCAAACCTACTCTGGGGCCAACGTCCTGACTTTC; CDR3aa: CASSPWGQTYSGANVLTF
j_gene: TRBJ1-1; abundance: few; v_gene: TRBV7-3; d_gene: .; CDR3nt: TGTGCCTGGGCGAACCCGCCGGGGGGAGCTTTCTTT; CDR3aa: CAWANPPGGAFF
j_gene: TRBJ2-7; abundance: many; v_gene: TRBV19; d_gene: TRBD1; CDR3nt: TGTGCCAGTAGTACCGGGACAGTTTACGAGCAGTACTTC; CDR3aa: CASSTGTVYEQYF
j_gene: TRBJ1-1; abundance: .; v_gene: TRBV6-5; d_gene: .; CDR3nt: TGTGCCAGCATTTCAGGGCCCGCGGGGACTGAAGCTTTCTTT; CDR3aa: CASISGPAGTEAFF
j_gene: TRBJ1-1; abundance: few; v_gene: TRBV7-2; d_gene: .; CDR3nt: TGTGCCAGCAGCGTAACTTTGAACACTGAAGCTTTCTTT; CDR3aa: CASSVTLNTEAFF
j_gene: TRBJ2-7; abundance: .; v_gene: TRBV7-8; d_gene: .; CDR3nt: TGTGCCAGCACCCGCGACCAGGAAACCTACGAGCAGTACTTC; CDR3aa: CASTRDQETYEQYF
j_gene: TRBJ1-5; abundance: many; v_gene: TRBV7-9; d_gene: .; CDR3nt: TGTGCCAGCAGCCGGGGCAATCAGCCCCAGCATTTT; CDR3aa: CASSRGNQPQHF
j_gene: TRBJ1-4; abundance: .; v_gene: TRBV20-1; d_gene: .; CDR3nt: TGCAGTGCTAGAGAGTGGAAGGGGACTGGGGAAAAACTGTTTTTT; CDR3aa: CSAREWKGTGEKLFF
j_gene: TRBJ1-6; abundance: few; v_gene: TRBV4-3; d_gene: .; CDR3nt: TGCGCCAGCAGCCAGGTCCTAGTCCGAGAAGGTTCACCCCTCCACTTT; CDR3aa: CASSQVLVREGSPLHF
j_gene: TRBJ2-5; abundance: .; v_gene: TRBV6-4; d_gene: .; CDR3nt: TGTGCCAGCAGTCCCCCGGGGGCCGCAGGGACCCAGTACTTC; CDR3aa: CASSPPGAAGTQYF
j_gene: TRBJ1-2; abundance: many; v_gene: TRBV14; d_gene: TRBD1; CDR3nt: TGTGCCAGCAGCCCCCTGCGGGACAGCTATGGCTACACCTTC; CDR3aa: CASSPLRDSYGYTF
j_gene: TRBJ1-4; abundance: once; v_gene: TRBV5-4; d_gene: .; CDR3nt: TGCGCCAGCAGCCAAGCCGGGGGGCTCGATGAAAAACTGTTTTTT; CDR3aa: CASSQAGGLDEKLFF
j_gene: TRBJ1-2; abundance: .; v_gene: TRBV13; d_gene: .; CDR3nt: TGTGCCAGCAGCCTGAATCAGGGCTATGGCTACACCTTC; CDR3aa: CASSLNQGYGYTF
j_gene: TRBJ1-1; abundance: many; v_gene: TRBV7-2; d_gene: TRBD1; CDR3nt: TGTGCCAGCAGCTTCAGGGGGTTGGGGGGCCGAACTGAAGCTTTCTTT; CDR3aa: CASSFRGLGGRTEAFF
j_gene: TRBJ1-4; abundance: many; v_gene: TRBV7-9; d_gene: .; CDR3nt: TGTGCCAGCAGCTCACCAGGTGAAAAACTGTTTTTT; CDR3aa: CASSSPGEKLFF
j_gene: TRBJ1-5; abundance: .; v_gene: TRBV19; d_gene: TRBD1; CDR3nt: TGTGCCAGTAGTGGGACAGGGTCTGGTCAGCCCCAGCATTTT; CDR3aa: CASSGTGSGQPQHF
j_gene: TRBJ2-7; abundance: many; v_gene: TRBV6-5; d_gene: .; CDR3nt: TGTGCCAGCAGACCCGACGCATACGAGCAGTACTTC; CDR3aa: CASRPDAYEQYF
j_gene: TRBJ1-1; abundance: few; v_gene: TRBV5-6; d_gene: .; CDR3nt: TGTGCCAGCAGTTACAGGGAATACGCTGAAGCTTTCTTT; CDR3aa: CASSYREYAEAFF
j_gene: TRBJ2-7; abundance: .; v_gene: TRBV7-9; d_gene: TRBD2; CDR3nt: TGTGCCAGCAGCTTACTCGGGACTAGCGGGAAATACGAGCAGTACTTC; CDR3aa: CASSLLGTSGKYEQYF
j_gene: TRBJ1-6; abundance: many; v_gene: TRBV10-3; d_gene: TRBD1; CDR3nt: TGTGCCATCGGTGACAGGGAGGATTCACCCCTCCACTTT; CDR3aa: CAIGDREDSPLHF
j_gene: TRBJ1-1; abundance: .; v_gene: TRBV3-1; d_gene: .; CDR3nt: TGTGCCAGCAGCCAAGTTTTTTTGGGGGGAGAAGCTTTCTTT; CDR3aa: CASSQVFLGGEAFF
j_gene: TRBJ2-5; abundance: .; v_gene: TRBV4-3; d_gene: .; CDR3nt: TGCGCCAGCAGCTTAAACTTGGGGGGAAGAGGAGAGACCCAGTACTTC; CDR3aa: CASSLNLGGRGETQYF
j_gene: TRBJ2-5; abundance: many; v_gene: TRBV7-3; d_gene: .; CDR3nt: TGTGCCAGCAGCTTCCGACGTGGGGAGACCCAGTACTTC; CDR3aa: CASSFRRGETQYF
j_gene: TRBJ2-5; abundance: .; v_gene: TRBV14; d_gene: .; CDR3nt: TGTGCCAGCAGCCCCCGGAGGGATGCGTATCAAGAGACCCAGTACTTC; CDR3aa: CASSPRRDAYQETQYF
j_gene: TRBJ1-4; abundance: .; v_gene: TRBV4-3; d_gene: .; CDR3nt: TGCGCCAGCAGCCAAGATGGACGGGGTGATGAAAAACTGTTTTTT; CDR3aa: CASSQDGRGDEKLFF
j_gene: TRBJ2-3; abundance: .; v_gene: TRBV7-9; d_gene: .; CDR3nt: TGTGCCAGCAGCTTAGAGCCGCCCTTCCTTCCGGGGGTAAATACGCAGTATTTT; CDR3aa: CASSLEPPFLPGVNTQYF
j_gene: TRBJ2-5; abundance: many; v_gene: TRBV20-1; d_gene: TRBD1; CDR3nt: TGCAGTGCTAGCGGAATCAGGGGGTCTTTAGAGACCCAGTACTTC; CDR3aa: CSASGIRGSLETQYF
j_gene: TRBJ2-5; abundance: many; v_gene: TRBV15; d_gene: .; CDR3nt: TGTGCCACCAGCAGCGACAAGGGATATCAAGAGACCCAGTACTTC; CDR3aa: CATSSDKGYQETQYF
j_gene: TRBJ2-5; abundance: .; v_gene: TRBV28; d_gene: TRBD2; CDR3nt: TGTGCCAGCAGTTTGTGGCTAGCGGGAGCGGGGGAGACCCAGTACTTC; CDR3aa: CASSLWLAGAGETQYF
j_gene: TRBJ2-7; abundance: .; v_gene: TRBV7-2; d_gene: .; CDR3nt: TGTGCCAGCAGCTCGCGAGGGGGGTTCTACGAGCAGTACTTC; CDR3aa: CASSSRGGFYEQYF
j_gene: TRBJ2-5; abundance: .; v_gene: TRBV30; d_gene: .; CDR3nt: TGTGCCTGGAGTGACGGACGGACCCAAGAGACCCAGTACTTC; CDR3aa: CAWSDGRTQETQYF
j_gene: TRBJ1-4; abundance: .; v_gene: TRBV29-1; d_gene: TRBD1; CDR3nt: TGCAGCGGGTCAGGGGGGGATGAAAAACTGTTTTTT; CDR3aa: CSGSGGDEKLFF
j_gene: TRBJ1-2; abundance: few; v_gene: TRBV28; d_gene: .; CDR3nt: TGTGCCAGCAGCACCGGGAGTGGGGCGCGTGGCTACACCTTC; CDR3aa: CASSTGSGARGYTF
j_gene: TRBJ1-3; abundance: .; v_gene: TRBV10-2; d_gene: .; CDR3nt: TGCGCCAGCAGGGCCAACAGTCGTTACACCATATATTTT; CDR3aa: CASRANSRYTIYF
j_gene: TRBJ1-1; abundance: many; v_gene: TRBV5-8; d_gene: .; CDR3nt: TGTGCCAGCAGCTCCCAGGGTATAACTGAAGCTTTCTTT; CDR3aa: CASSSQGITEAFF
j_gene: TRBJ1-3; abundance: many; v_gene: TRBV19; d_gene: .; CDR3nt: TGTGCCAGTAGTATGAAGTTCGGACTGTACTCTGGAAACACCATATATTTT; CDR3aa: CASSMKFGLYSGNTIYF
j_gene: TRBJ2-5; abundance: once; v_gene: TRBV29-1; d_gene: TRBD2; CDR3nt: TGCAGCGTTGAAGTATTTCTAGCGGGAGGTTGGGAGACCCAGTACTTC; CDR3aa: CSVEVFLAGGWETQYF
j_gene: TRBJ1-6; abundance: .; v_gene: TRBV7-2; d_gene: TRBD1; CDR3nt: TGTGCCAGCAGACTCCGGACAGGGGACGCCACGAATTCACCCCTCCACTTT; CDR3aa: CASRLRTGDATNSPLHF
j_gene: TRBJ1-4; abundance: .; v_gene: TRBV6-5; d_gene: TRBD1; CDR3nt: TGTGCCACCACTAAAGGACAGGAAAATGAAAAACTGTTTTTT; CDR3aa: CATTKGQENEKLFF
j_gene: TRBJ1-3; abundance: many; v_gene: TRBV19; d_gene: TRBD1; CDR3nt: TGTGCCAGTAGTGGGGGGACAGGGGCAAATGGAAACACCATATATTTT; CDR3aa: CASSGGTGANGNTIYF
j_gene: TRBJ2-7; abundance: many; v_gene: TRBV19; d_gene: .; CDR3nt: TGTGCCAGTAGTATCAGTCAGGAAAGCTCCTACGAGCAGTACTTC; CDR3aa: CASSISQESSYEQYF
j_gene: TRBJ2-5; abundance: many; v_gene: TRBV7-2; d_gene: TRBD2; CDR3nt: TGTGCCAGCAGCATACTAGCGGGGGTGCAAGAGACCCAGTACTTC; CDR3aa: CASSILAGVQETQYF